This T cell receptor beta chain was recorded in a study of T-cell reconstitution after alpha-beta-depleted transplantation in children. In this sample, this clonotype turned up a few times. Using unique molecular identifiers, the investigators prepared the TCRbeta library. TCRdb re-called the PCR reads through MiXCR, storing one row per CDR3 protein. The sample includes 150,000 to 200,000 distinct CDR3 sequences, roughly 7.5% seen only once; the top ten take approximately 2.9%. The sample consisted of PBMCs from the stem cell graft donor, taken from the stem cell graft. The clonotype comes from a human donor who donated a stem cell graft to a child with Wiskott-Aldrich syndrome.

The DNA of the CDR3 is TGCAGTGCTAGAGATGATGGTGGAGAGACCCAGTACTTC. Protein: CSARDDGGETQYF. This chain connects TRBV20-1 to TRBJ2-5; no firm D call. CDR1 is DFQATT and CDR2 is SNEGSKA in the germline V gene (reference sequence). The CDR3 consists of 13 residues. V lost 0 bases and J lost 4, with 9 bases in between.